Listed here are 20 T cell receptor beta chains from one sample, sequenced in a study of blood T cell repertoires in COVID-19. Some clones are missing from TCRdb's copy, which holds only in-frame ones; the method was immunoSEQ multiplex PCR. The sample includes hundreds of thousands of clones, roughly 83% seen only once; the top ten take around 2.5%. The sequenced sample was peripheral blood. These receptors were obtained from a woman in her 70s with active or convalescent COVID-19.

In its sample, this clone was seen many times. This rearrangement joins TRBV6-2 or TRBV6-3 to TRBJ2-7; 7 nucleotides align to TRBD2. J was trimmed by 7 bases and V by 2 bases; bases with no gene match: 8. Germline V lookup: CDR1 MNHEY, CDR2 SVGEGT. CDR3 length: 14 amino acids. The DNA for the CDR3 is TGTGCCAGCAGTTACGGGTCTAGCGGTTTGGAGCAGTACTTC. This translates into CASSYGSSGLEQYF.

This clone occurred once. This chain connects TRBV27 to TRBJ1-1, with 9 nucleotides matching TRBD1. The CDR3 extends over 13 amino acids. Germline V gene sequence: CDR1 MNHEY, CDR2 SMNVEV (reference sequence). Unmatched junction bases numbered 1, after V lost 3 bases and J lost 5 bases. The CDR3 region is CASSLTGGTEAFF. The CDR3 nucleotides are TGTGCCAGCAGTTTGACAGGGGGAACTGAAGCTTTCTTT.

The J gene is TRBJ2-3, the V gene TRBV29-1, with a possible D match to TRBD1 (5 bases). CDR1 is SQVTM and CDR2 is ANQGSEA in the germline V gene. V was trimmed by 3 bases and J by 3 bases, leaving 10 bases between them. The CDR3 loop spans 13 amino acids. The DNA of the CDR3 is TGCAGCGTTGAGGGGCAGGGAACAGATACGCAGTATTTT. This gives the protein CSVEGQGTDTQYF.

The chain has TRBV6-5 and TRBJ2-1, with 8 bases identical to TRBD2. Germline trimming cut 6 bases from V and 9 bases from J; bases unmatched to any gene: 7. The CDR3 spans 13 residues. CDR1 is MNHEY, CDR2 SVGAGI, per germline. CDR3 in DNA: TGTGCCAGCAGAAGGGAGAGCGGGGGTGAGCAGTTCTTC. This sequence encodes CASRRESGGEQFF.

This chain connects TRBV9 to TRBJ1-2, with D possibly matching TRBD1 (6 bases). Germline V lookup: CDR1 SGDLS, CDR2 YYNGEE. V lost 3 bases, J lost 7 bases, and 13 bases lay in between. The CDR3 spans 13 residues. The CDR3 DNA reads as TGTGCCAGCAGCGCAAACGAACAGGGTGGCTACACCTTC. It yields the protein CASSANEQGGYTF.

This rearrangement joins TRBV20-1 to TRBJ2-7; perhaps TRBD1 as D (6 bases). Germline V gene data show CDR1 as DFQATT and CDR2 as SNEGSKA (reference sequence). The CDR3 is 11 amino acids. The V and J ends lost 4 bases and 5 bases respectively, with 9 bases between them. The CDR3 nucleotides read TGCAGTGCTACCAGGGGCAACGAGCAGTACTTC. It translates to CSATRGNEQYF.

The CDR3 sequence is CASSQDGGFYGYTF. Here the CDR3 DNA reads TGTGCCAGCAGCCAAGATGGAGGGTTCTATGGCTACACCTTC. This chain connects TRBV3-1 (or the pseudogene TRBV3-2) to TRBJ1-2, with D unresolved. From germline, CDR1 is LGHDT and CDR2 YNNKEL (reference sequence). This CDR3 comprises 14 residues. Trimming removed 0 bases at V and 4 bases at J, with 9 bases between.

V and J are TRBV7-2 and TRBJ2-5; 7 nucleotides line up with TRBD2. Germline V CDR1 and CDR2: SGHTA, FQGNSA. The CDR3 has 15 residues. J was trimmed by 5 bases and V by 4 bases; bases with no gene match: 10. The CDR3 here is CASSSGPFGRETQYF. CDR3 in DNA: TGTGCCAGCAGCTCAGGGCCGTTCGGGAGGGAGACCCAGTACTTC.

CDR3: CASTIRGSGRASRTGELFF. In nucleotides, the CDR3 is TGTGCCAGCACCATCCGCGGTAGCGGGAGGGCCAGTAGAACCGGGGAGCTGTTTTTT. The chain is built from TRBV28 and TRBJ2-2, with TRBD2 identical over 11 bases. Germline values: CDR1 MDHEN, CDR2 SYDVKM. The J segment lost 5 bases and the V segment lost 7 bases, leaving 18 bases of the junction unmatched. The CDR3 runs to 19 residues.

CDR3 coding DNA: TGTGCCAGCAGATTCGCCGGGACAGGGGGTGAAAAACTGTTTTTT. The encoded protein is CASRFAGTGGEKLFF. The rearrangement uses TRBV7-2 and TRBJ1-4, with 11 bases identical to TRBD1. V shed 6 bases, J shed 7 bases, and the junction held 7 bases outside the gene matches. From germline, CDR1 is SGHTA and CDR2 FQGNSA. The CDR3 length is 15 residues.

V usage is TRBV6-6 and J usage is TRBJ2-3, with 11 bases matching TRBD2. Germline values: CDR1 MNHNY, CDR2 SVGAGI (reference sequence). V lost 8 bases to trimming and J lost 5 bases; unmatched junction nucleotides: 3. The CDR3 contains 13 residues. CDR3 coding DNA: TGTGCCAGCGTAGCGGGGGGGGTAGATACGCAGTATTTT. This codes for CASVAGGVDTQYF.

The chain recombines TRBV5-1 with TRBJ2-7; D might be TRBD1 (6 bases). Germline V CDR1 and CDR2: SGHRS, YFSETQ. The CDR3 contains 15 residues. V shed 4 bases and J shed 0 bases, with 14 bases lying between them. CDR3 bases: TGCGCCAGCAGCCAACAGGGCCTAAGCTCCTACGAGCAGTACTTC. Residues: CASSQQGLSSYEQYF.

This clone was counted once. The chain has TRBV18 and TRBJ2-3; D not resolved. This CDR3 comprises 15 residues. Germline V gene data show CDR1 as KGHSH and CDR2 as LQKENI. V lost 2 bases to trimming and J lost 2 bases, with 11 bases between them. The CDR3 DNA sequence: TGTGCCAGCTCACCATTCCCAGAAACCACAGATACGCAGTATTTT. This encodes CASSPFPETTDTQYF.

The J gene is TRBJ1-3, the V gene TRBV9; D may be TRBD1 (6 bases). Trimming left V 0 bases short and J 4 bases short, with 8 bases between. The CDR3 is made up of 14 amino acids. From germline, CDR1 is SGDLS and CDR2 YYNGEE. The CDR3 DNA follows: TGTGCCAGCAGCGTAGAAGGGGGAGGAAACACCATATATTTT. It yields the protein CASSVEGGGNTIYF.

The chain employs TRBV6-5 and TRBJ1-2; a possible D gene is TRBD1 (5 bases). The V gene's germline CDR1 is MNHEY and CDR2 SVGAGI. V lost 6 bases and J 0 bases, leaving 8 bases between the germline ends. There are 13 residues in the CDR3. The CDR3 sequence is CASRQDSNYGYTF. DNA of the CDR3: TGTGCCAGCAGACAGGATTCTAACTATGGCTACACCTTC.

The chain uses TRBV18 and TRBJ1-5, with D possibly matching TRBD1 (5 bases). The CDR3 consists of 12 residues. CDR1 and CDR2 (germline): KGHSH, LQKENI. The V gene lost 4 bases and the J gene lost 7 bases, with 8 bases spanning the gap. CDR3 region: CASSLRGQPQHF. In nucleotides, the CDR3 is TGTGCCAGCTCACTGCGGGGGCAGCCCCAGCATTTT. The full variable domain, in which reference TRBV18 and TRBJ1-5 provide the parts outside the CDR3, is NAGVMQNPRHLVRRRGQEARLRCSPMKGHSHVYWYRQLPEEGLKFMVYLQKENIIDESGMPKERFSAEFPKEGPSILRIQQVVRGDSAAYFCASSLRGQPQHFGDGTRLSIL.

The V and J genes are TRBV20-1 and TRBJ1-2; D call uncertain. Trimming left V 3 bases short and J 4 bases short, with 12 bases between. Germline lookup yields CDR1 DFQATT and CDR2 SNEGSKA (reference sequence). This CDR3 has 13 residues. The CDR3 DNA reads TGCAGTGCTAGTCCCCAGGATGCCTATGGCTACACCTTC. Its translation: CSASPQDAYGYTF.

The chain employs TRBV9 and TRBJ2-1, with a tentative D call TRBD2 (5 bases). Trimming stripped 0 bases from V and 0 bases from J, with 16 bases between. The CDR3 sequence is 18 residues long. Germline V gives CDR1 SGDLS, CDR2 YYNGEE. The CDR3 DNA follows: TGTGCCAGCAGCGTAGGAGGCCGACTATCGAGCTCCTACAATGAGCAGTTCTTC. Its translation: CASSVGGRLSSSYNEQFF.

The chain has TRBV11-2 and TRBJ1-4; 7 nucleotides agree with TRBD1. V lost 4 bases to trimming and J lost 7 bases; unmatched junction nucleotides: 12. Per the germline V gene, CDR1 is SGHAT and CDR2 is FQNNGV. This CDR3 spans 16 amino acids. The CDR3 loop is CASSSLPGTAPEKLFF. The CDR3 bases are TGTGCCAGCAGCTCCTTGCCAGGGACAGCACCTGAAAAACTGTTTTTT.

The table lists this clone with a count of one. The chain carries TRBV5-1 and TRBJ2-3; 7 nucleotides align to TRBD2. The V and J ends lost 0 bases and 0 bases, in that order; junction bases with no gene match: 13. Germline V gives CDR1 SGHRS, CDR2 YFSETQ. This CDR3 is built from 19 residues. The chain's CDR3 is CASSLAGGGGPPSTDTQYF. For the CDR3, the DNA is TGCGCCAGCAGCTTGGCTGGGGGGGGAGGGCCTCCAAGCACAGATACGCAGTATTTT.